The clone carrying this T cell receptor beta chain was found a few times. Its antigen is unidentified. The record originates from a study of CD8+ T cells in alopecia areata. Turning to the study itself: Scoring treated patients' severity relied on the percentage of scalp area affected.

Study-level findings and limits: More clonal than normal scalp was lesional scalp, particularly alopecia totalis/universalis.

Treatment: oral pan-JAK inhibitor, 5-10 mg twice daily. T lymphocytes (CD4+ and CD8+) were sorted from PBMCs. RNA extraction was followed by reverse transcription into cDNA, which acted as the sequencing template. Libraries were prepared by immunoSEQ multiplex PCR; TCRdb keeps only in-frame clonotypes and omits some of them. The sample lists approximately 180,000 clones, roughly 60% seen once, with 1.3% in the top ten. The receptor comes from a human donor with alopecia areata. This material consisted of CD4+ T cells sorted from blood, taken between weeks 49 and 50, from a patient treated with tofacitinib.

The CDR3 here is CAISVGGNQETQYF. The CDR3 DNA reads TGTGCCATCAGTGTAGGTGGAAACCAAGAGACCCAGTACTTC. The chain recombines TRBV10-3 with TRBJ2-5; the D is unclear. CDR3 length: 14 residues. V dropped 4 bases and J dropped 0 bases, with 9 bases sitting between them. The germline gives CDR1 ENHRY, CDR2 SYGVKD.